This passage covers 25 T cell receptor beta chains from one sample sequenced in a study of blood T cells in healthy people across ages. Using a J-beta primer mix together with a sample-barcoded 5' primer, a second PCR was run for roughly 6 to 11 cycles. TCRdb ran MiXCR on the 5' RACE reads and lists one entry per CDR3 protein. The data contain approximately 2,000,000 distinct CDR3 sequences, 30% to 40% of them seen just once; the ten biggest clones take up more than 20%. Sequences were obtained from blood. Every receptor here comes from a human donor in good health.

This clonotype showed up just a few times. The CDR3 region has the DNA TGTGCCAGCAGCCCCCCGGGACTAGCGGGGGCCCAAGCGGTGGGCGAGCAGTTCTTC. Translated, it gives CASSPPGLAGAQAVGEQFF. This chain joins TRBV9 and TRBJ2-1; 14 bases map to TRBD2. The J segment lost 10 bases and the V segment lost 4 bases, leaving 19 bases of the junction unmatched. CDR3 length: 19 amino acids. CDR1 SGDLS and CDR2 YYNGEE come from the germline V gene.

V gene TRBV5-8 combines with J gene TRBJ2-7, with D possibly being TRBD1 (6 bases). The CDR3 extends over 14 amino acids. Germline CDR1 is SGHTS and CDR2 is YDEGEE. Between the trimmed V and J ends, which lost 1 base and 2 bases, there was a span of 10 bases. As DNA, the CDR3 is TGTGCCAGCAGCTTGCGGGACACCCCCTACGAGCAGTACTTC. Translation gives CASSLRDTPYEQYF.

In this sample, this clonotype turned up a few times. V is TRBV29-1 and J is TRBJ2-5, with 7 bases that match TRBD2. With 8 bases clipped from V and 5 bases from J, the junction kept 5 bases outside the gene matches. The CDR3 contains 11 residues. CDR1 and CDR2 (germline): SQVTM, ANQGSEA. The CDR3 reads CSTRGGETQYF. The CDR3 bases are TGCAGCACCCGGGGAGGGGAGACCCAGTACTTC.

Many counts were recorded for this clonotype. One end of the junction fails to match germline, which may point to a read error. The rearrangement uses TRBV7-9 and TRBJ1-1; D is perhaps TRBD1 (6 bases). This CDR3 spans 13 amino acids. Germline CDR1 and CDR2: SEHNR and FQNEAQ (reference sequence). The DNA of the CDR3 is TGTGCCAGCAGTTTAGAGGGGGACACTGAAGCTTTCTTT. Its translation is CASSLEGDTEAFF. Together with reference TRBV7-9 and TRBJ1-1, the CDR3 gives the full variable domain: DTGVSQNPRHKITKRGQNVTFRCDPISEHNRLYWYRQTLGQGPEFLTYFQNEAQLEKSRLLSDRFSAERPKGSFSTLEIQRTEQGDSAMYLCASSLEGDTEAFFGQGTRLTVV.

The rearrangement uses TRBV12-3 or TRBV12-4 and TRBJ1-6; 7 bases are a match to TRBD1. The J segment lost 8 bases and the V segment lost 6 bases, leaving 7 bases of the junction unmatched. The CDR3 has 14 amino acids. The CDR3 loop reads CASRGDSYHSPLHF. Written as DNA, the CDR3 is TGTGCCAGCAGAGGGGACAGTTATCATTCACCCCTCCACTTT.

The V gene is TRBV7-9, the J gene TRBJ1-1, with D tentatively TRBD1 (5 bases). This CDR3 region has 13 residues. V was pared by 10 bases and J by 4 bases, with 16 bases between. The germline gives CDR1 SEHNR, CDR2 FQNEAQ (reference sequence). CDR3 residues: CATNRGTRTEAFF. As DNA, the CDR3 is TGTGCCACCAACCGAGGGACGCGCACTGAAGCTTTCTTT.

This clonotype was detected a few times. V usage is TRBV5-1 and J usage is TRBJ2-7; D perhaps matches TRBD1 (6 bases). The CDR3 is 14 residues long. V was pared by 4 bases and J by 5 bases, with 16 bases between. Germline V gene lookup returns CDR1 SGHRS and CDR2 YFSETQ. CDR3 in DNA: TGCGCCAGCAGCATCGACAGGTCCAACAACGAGCAGTACTTC. Translating it yields CASSIDRSNNEQYF.

This clonotype was observed a handful of times. The V and J genes are TRBV4-1 and TRBJ2-1; the D gene is possibly TRBD1 (5 bases). This CDR3 comprises 12 residues. Between the trimmed V and J ends, which lost 8 bases and 9 bases, there was a span of 14 bases. CDR1 MGHRA and CDR2 YSYEKL come from the germline V gene. The CDR3 is CASGTGYFEQFF. The CDR3 bases are TGCGCCAGCGGTACAGGATACTTTGAGCAGTTCTTC.

This clonotype has only one observation. At one end the junction does not follow the germline gene, possibly because of a read error. The chain has TRBV5-1 and TRBJ2-1; D may be TRBD2 (5 bases). Germline V lookup: CDR1 SGHRS, CDR2 YFSETQ. CDR3 length equals 16 residues. The CDR3 nucleotides are TGCGCCGGCAGCCCGGGCGCGGGTCTAACCTACAATGAGCAGTTCTTC. This codes for CAGSPGAGLTYNEQFF.

Comment on this clonotype: The CDR3 ends on some other residue instead of the conserved phenylalanine or tryptophan, so this is likely a read error. This chain uses TRBV20-1 with TRBJ1-2; the D gene is possibly TRBD1 (5 bases). Germline CDR1 DFQATT, CDR2 SNEGSKA (reference sequence). V was trimmed by 0 bases and J by 4 bases, leaving 9 bases between them. The CDR3 contains 13 residues. The CDR3 region is CSARDGGTYGYTL. The CDR3 DNA reads TGCAGTGCTAGAGATGGAGGGACCTATGGCTACACCTTA.

The chain has TRBV7-9 and TRBJ2-7; D perhaps matches TRBD1 (6 bases). Per the germline V gene, CDR1 is SEHNR and CDR2 is FQNEAQ (reference sequence). The V and J ends lost 4 bases and 3 bases respectively, with 16 bases between them. CDR3 length: 15 residues. The CDR3 sequence: CASSSVDRDFYEQYF. The CDR3 bases are TGTGCCAGCAGCTCGGTGGACAGAGACTTCTACGAGCAGTACTTC.

The V gene is TRBV4-1, the J gene TRBJ1-1; TRBD1 is a possible D gene (5 bases). Germline V gives CDR1 MGHRA, CDR2 YSYEKL. V was clipped by 1 base and J by 5 bases, with 14 bases between them. The CDR3 extends over 15 amino acids. CDR3 region: CASSQGRATRTEAFF. The CDR3 region has the DNA TGCGCCAGCAGCCAAGGCAGGGCGACTCGAACTGAAGCTTTCTTT.

The table lists this clonotype with many counts. The chain couples TRBV2 to TRBJ1-1; no clear D gene. The CDR3 spans 12 residues. Trimming cost V 0 bases and J 8 bases, with 7 bases left between them. Germline-derived CDR1 and CDR2 are SNHLY and FYNNEI. In DNA, the CDR3 is TGTGCCAGCAGTGAAGCTAGACTGGAAGCTTTCTTT. Translated: CASSEARLEAFF.

V is TRBV4-2 and J is TRBJ2-1, with 14 bases lining up with TRBD2. V lost 1 base, J lost 7 bases, and 9 bases stayed unmatched. CDR1 is LGHNA, CDR2 YNFKEQ, per germline. There are 18 residues in the CDR3. The CDR3 region has the DNA TGTGCCAGCAGCCAAGGGGGACTAGCGGGGGAGAGTAGGAATGAGCAGTTCTTC. It codes for CASSQGGLAGESRNEQFF.

The V and J genes are TRBV5-1 and TRBJ1-2; D is perhaps TRBD1 (5 bases). Germline V gene data show CDR1 as SGHRS and CDR2 as YFSETQ. The ends were cut back, 1 base at V and 8 bases at J, with 18 bases in the middle. The CDR3 covers 15 residues. The DNA of the CDR3 is TGCGCCAGCAGCTTGAGTTCCGGGCAGGGTGTCGGCTACACCTTC. Its translation is CASSLSSGQGVGYTF. The variable domain in full, with the rest retrieved from reference TRBV5-1 and TRBJ1-2, is KAGVTQTPRYLIKTRGQQVTLSCSPISGHRSVSWYQQTPGQGLQFLFEYFSETQRNKGNFPGRFSGRQFSNSRSEMNVSTLELGDSALYLCASSLSSGQGVGYTFGSGTRLTVV.

This clonotype was recorded a few times. V and J are TRBV28 and TRBJ2-3, with 8 bases lining up with TRBD1. This CDR3 is built from 14 residues. The ends lost 6 bases at V and 3 bases at J; junction bases unmatched: 5. Germline-derived CDR1 and CDR2 are MDHEN and SYDVKM. The CDR3 sequence: CASSQGATTDTQYF. The CDR3 coding sequence is TGTGCCAGCAGCCAGGGGGCGACGACAGATACGCAGTATTTT.

This clonotype is a singleton in its sample. The CDR3 loop reads CATSRGDKRSPLHF. In nucleotides, the CDR3 is TGTGCCACCAGCAGAGGCGACAAGAGGTCACCCCTCCACTTT. This rearrangement joins TRBV15 to TRBJ1-6; no definite D call. Germline-derived CDR1 and CDR2 are LNHNV and YYDKDF (reference sequence). Trimming took 1 base from V and 10 from J, leaving 11 bases between them. The CDR3 is 14 amino acids.

The chain joins TRBV20-1 to TRBJ1-5; tentatively, D is TRBD1 (5 bases). Germline V CDR1 and CDR2: DFQATT, SNEGSKA (reference sequence). The V end was cut by 1 base, the J end by 4 bases, with 11 bases between. The CDR3 runs 14 residues. Here the CDR3 DNA reads TGCAGTGCTAGAGCGGGGACGGGGAATCAGCCCCAGCATTTT. Amino acids: CSARAGTGNQPQHF.

The chain is built from TRBV5-5 and TRBJ2-3; 7 bases align to TRBD1. The CDR3 has 16 amino acids. Germline V gene data show CDR1 as SGHKS and CDR2 as YYEKEE (reference sequence). V shed 3 bases, J shed 0 bases, and the junction held 7 bases outside the gene matches. The CDR3: CASSSQGVPSTDTQYF. The CDR3 DNA sequence: TGTGCCAGCAGCTCGCAGGGGGTACCGAGCACAGATACGCAGTATTTT.

The chain joins TRBV5-1 to TRBJ2-1, with 7 bases matching TRBD2. This CDR3 region has 16 residues. The V gene end was trimmed by 0 bases and the J gene end by 5 bases; junction bases not matched to a gene: 8. Per germline, CDR1 SGHRS and CDR2 YFSETQ. In nucleotides, the CDR3 is TGCGCCAGCAGCTTGGATCACAGCGGGGTCGACAATGAGCAGTTCTTC. The encoded protein is CASSLDHSGVDNEQFF.

The chain couples TRBV3-1 to TRBJ1-2; tentatively, D is TRBD1 (6 bases). V shed 2 bases and J shed 8 bases, with 15 bases lying between them. The CDR3 runs to 14 residues. CDR1 and CDR2 from the germline V gene are LGHDT and YNNKEL (reference sequence). The CDR3 sequence is CASSQTGGRKGYTF. CDR3 DNA sequence: TGTGCCAGCAGCCAAACCGGGGGGCGAAAAGGCTACACCTTC.

This chain connects TRBV20-1 to TRBJ2-1; 9 bases map to TRBD2. Germline assignment: CDR1 DFQATT and CDR2 SNEGSKA (reference sequence). The CDR3 sequence is 15 residues long. V lost 3 bases and J lost 5; bases outside the gene matches: 8. The CDR3 spells CSARVPSGVNNEQFF. The DNA for the CDR3 is TGCAGTGCTAGGGTTCCTAGCGGGGTCAACAATGAGCAGTTCTTC.

A few counts support this clonotype. A junction boundary mismatches the germline segment, possibly from a read error. The chain links TRBV12-3 or TRBV12-4 to TRBJ2-7, with TRBD2 as a possible D gene (6 bases). The CDR3 sequence is 16 residues long. CDR3 coding DNA: TGTGCCAGCAGTACTACCGGGACTCCCAGGTTGGGAGAGCTGTACTTC. Its protein is CASSTTGTPRLGELYF.

The chain uses TRBV20-1 and TRBJ2-1; 10 bases are shared with TRBD1. The germline V gene has CDR1 DFQATT and CDR2 SNEGSKA (reference sequence). The CDR3 loop spans 16 amino acids. V lost 0 bases and J lost 10; bases outside the gene matches: 12. The DNA for the CDR3 is TGCAGTGCTAGAGACCGACGACAGGGGGCAGCGCTCGAGCAGTTCTTC. Translated: CSARDRRQGAALEQFF.

V and J are TRBV28 and TRBJ1-5; D is uncertain. Trimming shortened V by 1 base and J by 0 bases, and 13 bases separated the two germline ends. In germline, CDR1 is MDHEN, CDR2 SYDVKM. The CDR3 contains 17 residues. The CDR3 DNA sequence: TGTGCCAGCAGTTTATCAGGCATTAGGTATAGCAATCAGCCCCAGCATTTT. Protein product: CASSLSGIRYSNQPQHF.